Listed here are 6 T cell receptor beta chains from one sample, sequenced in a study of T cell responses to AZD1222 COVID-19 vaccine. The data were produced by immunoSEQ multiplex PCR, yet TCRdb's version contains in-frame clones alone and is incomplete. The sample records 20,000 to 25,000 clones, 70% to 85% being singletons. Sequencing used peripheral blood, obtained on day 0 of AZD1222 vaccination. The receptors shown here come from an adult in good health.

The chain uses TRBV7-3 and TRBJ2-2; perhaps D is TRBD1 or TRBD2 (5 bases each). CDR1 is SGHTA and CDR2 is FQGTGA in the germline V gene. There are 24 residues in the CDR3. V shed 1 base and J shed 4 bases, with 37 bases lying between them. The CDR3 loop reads CASSLMPVVHPRDLVKKGTGELFF. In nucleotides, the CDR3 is TGTGCCAGCAGCTTAATGCCCGTTGTCCATCCCCGGGACCTCGTAAAGAAAGGCACCGGGGAGCTGTTTTTT. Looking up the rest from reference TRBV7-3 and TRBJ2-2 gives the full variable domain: GAGVSQTPSNKVTEKGKYVELRCDPISGHTALYWYRQSLGQGPEFLIYFQGTGAADDSGLPNDRFFAVRPEGSVSTLKIQRTERGDSAVYLCASSLMPVVHPRDLVKKGTGELFFGEGSRLTVL.

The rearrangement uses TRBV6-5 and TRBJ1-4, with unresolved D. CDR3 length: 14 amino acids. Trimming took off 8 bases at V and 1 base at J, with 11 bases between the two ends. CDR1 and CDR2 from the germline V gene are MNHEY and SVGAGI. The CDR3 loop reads CASSRVLTNEKLFF. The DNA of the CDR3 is TGTGCCAGCTCTCGGGTACTAACTAATGAAAAACTGTTTTTT.

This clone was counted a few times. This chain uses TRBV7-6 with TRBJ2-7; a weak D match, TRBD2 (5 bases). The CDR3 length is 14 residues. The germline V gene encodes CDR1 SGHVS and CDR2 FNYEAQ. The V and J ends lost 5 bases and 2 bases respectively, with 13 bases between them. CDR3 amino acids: CASSPGPGTYEQYF. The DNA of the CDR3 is TGTGCCAGCAGCCCGGGCCCGGGGACCTACGAGCAGTACTTC.

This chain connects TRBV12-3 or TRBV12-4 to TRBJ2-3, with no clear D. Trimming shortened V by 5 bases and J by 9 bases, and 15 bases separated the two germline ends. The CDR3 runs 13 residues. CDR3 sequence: CASSRNRWETQYF. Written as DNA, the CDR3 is TGTGCCAGCAGTCGAAATAGATGGGAAACGCAGTATTTT.

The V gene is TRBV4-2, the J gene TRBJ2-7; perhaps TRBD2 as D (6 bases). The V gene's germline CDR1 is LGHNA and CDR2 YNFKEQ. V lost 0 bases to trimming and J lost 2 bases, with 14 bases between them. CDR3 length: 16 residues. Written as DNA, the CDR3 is TGTGCCAGCAGCCAAGATATTGGCGGGGAGACCTACGAGCAGTACTTC. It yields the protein CASSQDIGGETYEQYF.

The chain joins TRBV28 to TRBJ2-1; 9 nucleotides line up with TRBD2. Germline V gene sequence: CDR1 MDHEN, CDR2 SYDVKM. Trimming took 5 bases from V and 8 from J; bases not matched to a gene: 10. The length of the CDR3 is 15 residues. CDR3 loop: CASSPQGGGVYEQFF. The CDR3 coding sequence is TGTGCCAGCAGTCCCCAGGGCGGGGGGGTTTATGAGCAGTTCTTC.